The 19 T cell receptor beta chains given below trace back to one sample, sequenced in a study of follicular helper T cells after annual influenza vaccination. Using immunoSEQ multiplex PCR, the repertoire was profiled, and TCRdb retains in-frame clones only, with some absent. Counted here are 7,000 or so clones, roughly 86% occurring once; the ten biggest clones make up more than 1.3%. Time point meaning: 2015-2016 season, 7 days after influenza vaccination. Here the sequenced sample was CXCR5- memory CD4+ T cells sorted from blood, taken 7 days after influenza vaccination. The receptors come from an adult who received the influenza vaccine.

This chain connects TRBV28 to TRBJ2-3, with 11 bases aligning to TRBD2. CDR1 and CDR2 (germline): MDHEN, SYDVKM. J gave up 0 bases and V 9 bases, and 5 bases lay outside the gene matches. This CDR3 spans 15 amino acids. The CDR3 loop reads CARGGLAVSTDTQYF. Here the CDR3 DNA reads TGTGCCAGGGGGGGACTAGCGGTTAGCACAGATACGCAGTATTTT.

J is TRBJ1-2 and V is TRBV29-1; 7 bases are a match to TRBD1. The CDR3 consists of 12 residues. The ends lost 6 bases at V and 1 base at J; junction bases unmatched: 2. Germline CDR1 reads SQVTM; CDR2 reads ANQGSEA. For the CDR3, the DNA is TGCAGCGTGGGACAGTTTAACTATGGCTACACCTTC. Protein: CSVGQFNYGYTF.

The chain recombines TRBV28 with TRBJ1-3, with a possible D match to TRBD1 (5 bases). The germline gives CDR1 MDHEN, CDR2 SYDVKM. This CDR3 comprises 15 residues. V dropped 5 bases and J dropped 3 bases, with 14 bases sitting between them. The DNA of the CDR3 is TGTGCCAGCAGTCCACCGAGACAGATTGGAAACACCATATATTTT. Translation: CASSPPRQIGNTIYF.

This sequence joins TRBV5-1 and TRBJ2-5; D may be TRBD2 (6 bases). The V and J ends lost 0 bases and 5 bases respectively, with 14 bases between them. This CDR3 is 15 amino acids long. Germline V lookup: CDR1 SGHRS, CDR2 YFSETQ. The DNA of the CDR3 is TGCGCCAGCAGCTTGGGTACGGTCCGGGGGGAGACCCAGTACTTC. As protein: CASSLGTVRGETQYF.

The rearrangement joins TRBV9 to TRBJ2-1; the match to TRBD2 covers 8 bases. CDR3 length: 15 amino acids. Looked up from germline, CDR1 is SGDLS and CDR2 is YYNGEE. J gave up 8 bases and V 0 bases, and 7 bases lay outside the gene matches. The CDR3 DNA follows: TGTGCCAGCAGCGTAGTGGCGGGAGGCGGAGATGAGCAGTTCTTC. It codes for CASSVVAGGGDEQFF.

This clone was picked up one time. The J gene is TRBJ2-7, the V gene TRBV11-2; a weak D match, TRBD1 (6 bases). This CDR3 has 15 amino acids. The V gene lost 0 bases and the J gene lost 3 bases, with 12 bases spanning the gap. CDR1 SGHAT and CDR2 FQNNGV come from the germline V gene. CDR3 sequence: CASSLDPGTIYEQYF. CDR3 nucleotides: TGTGCCAGCAGCTTAGACCCCGGGACAATCTACGAGCAGTACTTC.

The rearrangement joins TRBV4-2 to TRBJ1-3; D is unresolved. Deletions cut 6 bases from V and 4 bases from J, with 13 bases between. CDR1 LGHNA and CDR2 YNFKEQ come from the germline V gene. This CDR3 is built from 14 residues. CDR3 residues: CASRTDGGGNTIYF. DNA of the CDR3: TGTGCCAGCAGAACGGACGGAGGGGGAAACACCATATATTTT.

The chain uses TRBV19 and TRBJ1-3; D gene unclear. Germline values: CDR1 LNHDA, CDR2 SQIVND (reference sequence). The CDR3 consists of 15 residues. Trimming removed 7 bases at V and 0 bases at J, with 13 bases between. In DNA, the CDR3 is TGTGCCAGTATGGGCGGGGAGGACTCTGGAAACACCATATATTTT. It yields the protein CASMGGEDSGNTIYF.

This chain links TRBV12-5 with TRBJ1-1; D is unclear. The germline gives CDR1 LGHNT, CDR2 FRNRAP. This CDR3 region has 15 residues. Between the trimmed V and J ends, which lost 7 bases and 3 bases, there was a span of 18 bases. As DNA, the CDR3 is TGTGCTAGTGCTCTCCGGACCGGGAGGGACACTGAAGCTTTCTTT. Residues: CASALRTGRDTEAFF.

The chain recombines TRBV11-2 with TRBJ2-5; TRBD2 matches at 11 bases. This CDR3 is built from 16 residues. Germline assignment: CDR1 SGHAT and CDR2 FQNNGV. J was trimmed by 2 bases and V by 2 bases; bases with no gene match: 4. CDR3 sequence: CASSLTASGGQETQYF. The CDR3 coding sequence is TGTGCCAGCAGCTTAACGGCTAGCGGGGGGCAAGAGACCCAGTACTTC.

This chain uses TRBV18 with TRBJ1-5; 7 bases align to TRBD1. Per germline, CDR1 KGHSH and CDR2 LQKENI. V shed 3 bases and J 9 bases; nucleotides not matched to a gene: 11. The CDR3 is made up of 15 amino acids. The CDR3 sequence is CASSPDRPRGRPQHF. Written as DNA, the CDR3 is TGTGCCAGCTCACCGGACAGGCCGCGGGGGCGGCCCCAGCATTTT.

This clone has only one observation. The chain employs TRBV5-1 and TRBJ2-5; TRBD1 or TRBD2 may be the D gene (5 bases each). The germline V gene has CDR1 SGHRS and CDR2 YFSETQ. Trimming removed 5 bases from V and 2 bases from J, with 16 bases in between. The CDR3 runs to 15 residues. This CDR3 is CASRGEGRPQETQYF. The CDR3 nucleotides read TGCGCCAGCAGAGGTGAGGGACGGCCACAAGAGACCCAGTACTTC.

The gene calls are TRBV6-6 and TRBJ2-5, with D perhaps given as TRBD1 or TRBD2 (6 bases each). Trimming removed 2 bases at V and 5 bases at J, with 15 bases between. The CDR3 runs 15 residues. From germline, CDR1 is MNHNY and CDR2 SVGAGI (reference sequence). CDR3 bases: TGTGCCAGCAGTTACCACAATCGGGGGCGGGAGACCCAGTACTTC. It is translated as CASSYHNRGRETQYF.

The chain carries TRBV19 and TRBJ1-1; the D gene is possibly TRBD1 (5 bases). The CDR3 loop spans 16 amino acids. V was cut by 2 bases and J by 5 bases, with 18 bases left in between. Germline V gene data show CDR1 as LNHDA and CDR2 as SQIVND (reference sequence). DNA for the CDR3: TGTGCCAGTAGTATATGGGGGGACCCTGAACGAACTGAAGCTTTCTTT. Protein product: CASSIWGDPERTEAFF.

The chain links TRBV4-3 to TRBJ2-1; D call uncertain. Trimming pared 4 bases from V and 0 bases from J, leaving 13 bases between. The CDR3 contains 16 residues. Per the germline V gene, CDR1 is LGHNA and CDR2 is YSLEER. The CDR3 reads CASSPETESSYNEQFF. CDR3 DNA: TGCGCCAGCAGCCCTGAGACGGAGAGCTCCTACAATGAGCAGTTCTTC.

The V gene is TRBV6-1, the J gene TRBJ1-3; 7 bases map to TRBD1. The V segment lost 2 bases and the J segment 3 bases; nucleotides outside the gene matches: 4. Per germline, CDR1 MNHNS and CDR2 SASEGT. CDR3 length: 15 amino acids. The CDR3 reads CASSEQGGGGNTIYF. The CDR3 DNA reads as TGTGCCAGCAGTGAACAGGGGGGTGGTGGAAACACCATATATTTT.

A few counts support this clone. V and J are TRBV19 and TRBJ2-1, with D tentatively TRBD2 (6 bases). The germline V and J ends were trimmed by 7 bases and 7 bases, with 26 bases remaining between them. Germline V gives CDR1 LNHDA, CDR2 SQIVND (reference sequence). The CDR3 sequence is 17 residues long. The CDR3 DNA is TGTGCCAGTATCCGTGTCGGGGGAGGCGATTCGTGGAATGAGCAGTTCTTC. As protein: CASIRVGGGDSWNEQFF.

This clone came up a few times. The chain recombines TRBV6-1 with TRBJ2-7; 9 bases match TRBD1. Trimming removed 6 bases from V and 6 bases from J; junction bases left unmatched: 12. The germline V gene encodes CDR1 MNHNS and CDR2 SASEGT. The CDR3 is made up of 15 amino acids. The CDR3 DNA is TGTGCCAGCAGCCAAGGGACAGGGCCTCGCGGCGAGCAGTACTTC. Encoded protein: CASSQGTGPRGEQYF.

V is TRBV28 and J is TRBJ1-1; weak D call: TRBD1 (5 bases). V was trimmed by 6 bases and J by 7 bases, leaving 12 bases between them. Germline V gene lookup returns CDR1 MDHEN and CDR2 SYDVKM. The CDR3 length is 12 residues. The DNA of the CDR3 is TGTGCCAGCAGGCCGACAGACGATGAAGCTTTCTTT. It translates to CASRPTDDEAFF.